The clone carrying this T cell receptor (beta chain) has more than one count but fewer than ten. Alongside a J-beta primer mix, a sample-barcoded 5' primer served in a second PCR lasting about 7 to 12 cycles. TCRdb fed the 5' RACE reads into MiXCR, producing one record per CDR3 protein. Here the sample spans hundreds of thousands of distinct CDR3 sequences, approximately 21% being singletons. V was shortened by 4 bases and J by 4 bases, with 8 bases between the two germline ends. The germline CDR1 and CDR2 sequences are MNHNS and SASEGT. This CDR3 comprises 13 residues. This entry is derived from a study of blood T cells in healthy people across ages.

Material for sequencing was blood. The V and J genes are TRBV6-1 and TRBJ2-1; D is uncertain. The receptor comes from a man in his 70s in good health. CDR3 region: CASSGTEYNEQFF. The CDR3 nucleotides read TGTGCCAGCAGTGGGACGGAGTACAATGAGCAGTTCTTC.